The clone carrying this TCR beta chain turned up a few times. This specimen comes from a study of blood T cell repertoires in COVID-19. Sequencing was performed with immunoSEQ multiplex PCR; in TCRdb, only in-frame clones are kept and a portion is missing. The sample gives about 110,000 clones, about nine tenths of which show up once; less than 1.5% is in the top ten. V dropped 3 bases and J dropped 5; count of bases not matched to a gene: 2. Germline loops: CDR1 SGDLS, CDR2 YYNGEE. This CDR3 has 15 amino acids. The J gene is TRBJ2-2, the V gene TRBV9; 12 bases fit TRBD2. This sequence was found in a human donor in a cohort sampled during active COVID-19. The material sequenced was peripheral blood. The CDR3 here is CASSELAGGTGELFF. The DNA of the CDR3 is TGTGCCAGCAGCGAACTAGCGGGGGGTACCGGGGAGCTGTTTTTT.